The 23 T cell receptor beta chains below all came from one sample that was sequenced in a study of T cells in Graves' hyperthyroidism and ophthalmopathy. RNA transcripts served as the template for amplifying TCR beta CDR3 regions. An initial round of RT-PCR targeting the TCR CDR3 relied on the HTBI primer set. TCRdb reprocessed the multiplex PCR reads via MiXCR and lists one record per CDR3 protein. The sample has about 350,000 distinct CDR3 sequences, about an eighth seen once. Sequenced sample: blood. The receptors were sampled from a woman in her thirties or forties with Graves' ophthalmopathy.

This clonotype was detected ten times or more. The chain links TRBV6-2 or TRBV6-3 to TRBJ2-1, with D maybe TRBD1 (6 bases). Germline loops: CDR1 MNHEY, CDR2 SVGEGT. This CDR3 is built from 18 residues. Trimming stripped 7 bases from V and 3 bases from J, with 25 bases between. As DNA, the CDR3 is TGTGCCAGCAATCGGCTACGGGGTGGGGGCCTGGGCTACAATGAGCAGTTCTTC. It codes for CASNRLRGGGLGYNEQFF.

The CDR3: CASSPGQGVGNTEAFF. The CDR3 nucleotides read TGCGCCAGCAGCCCCGGACAGGGGGTTGGTAACACTGAAGCTTTCTTT. The chain joins TRBV5-1 to TRBJ1-1, with 10 bases lining up with TRBD1. Germline CDR1 and CDR2: SGHRS and YFSETQ. J lost 2 bases, V lost 4 bases, and 8 bases had no gene match. CDR3 length: 16 amino acids.

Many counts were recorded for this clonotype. The CDR3 region is CASSSQGVRGGDEQYF. In DNA form, the CDR3 reads TGTGCCAGCAGCTCACAGGGGGTGCGGGGCGGCGACGAGCAGTACTTC. The J gene is TRBJ2-7, the V gene TRBV7-6; TRBD1 aligns across 8 bases. Germline CDR1 is SGHVS and CDR2 is FNYEAQ. With 4 bases clipped from V and 5 bases from J, the junction kept 13 bases outside the gene matches. The CDR3 is 16 amino acids.

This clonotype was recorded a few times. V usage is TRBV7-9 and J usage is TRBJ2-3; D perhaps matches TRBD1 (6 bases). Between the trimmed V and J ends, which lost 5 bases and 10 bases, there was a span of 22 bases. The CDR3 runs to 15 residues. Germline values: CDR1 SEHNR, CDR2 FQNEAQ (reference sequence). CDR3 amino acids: CASSQSGTRVGPQYF. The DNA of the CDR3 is TGTGCCAGCAGCCAGTCCGGGACACGAGTCGGTCCGCAGTATTTT.

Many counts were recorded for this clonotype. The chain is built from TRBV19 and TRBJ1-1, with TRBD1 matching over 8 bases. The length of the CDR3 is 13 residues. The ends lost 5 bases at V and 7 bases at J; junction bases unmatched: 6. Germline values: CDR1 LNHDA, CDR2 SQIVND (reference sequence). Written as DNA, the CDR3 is TGTGCCAGTAGTTCGACAGGGGTTGGTGAAGCTTTCTTT. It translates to CASSSTGVGEAFF.

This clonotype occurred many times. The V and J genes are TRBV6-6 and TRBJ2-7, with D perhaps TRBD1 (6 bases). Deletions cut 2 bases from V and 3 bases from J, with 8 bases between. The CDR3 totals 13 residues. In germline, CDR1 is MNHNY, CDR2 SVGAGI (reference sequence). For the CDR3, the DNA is TGTGCCAGCAGTTACGGACAGTACTACGAGCAGTACTTC. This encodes CASSYGQYYEQYF.

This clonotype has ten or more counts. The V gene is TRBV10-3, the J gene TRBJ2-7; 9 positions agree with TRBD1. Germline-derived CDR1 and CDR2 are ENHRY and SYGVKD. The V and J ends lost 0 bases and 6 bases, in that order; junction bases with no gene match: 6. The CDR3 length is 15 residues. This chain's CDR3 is CAISESGTGLFEQYF. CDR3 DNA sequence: TGTGCCATCAGTGAGTCCGGGACAGGGTTGTTCGAGCAGTACTTC.

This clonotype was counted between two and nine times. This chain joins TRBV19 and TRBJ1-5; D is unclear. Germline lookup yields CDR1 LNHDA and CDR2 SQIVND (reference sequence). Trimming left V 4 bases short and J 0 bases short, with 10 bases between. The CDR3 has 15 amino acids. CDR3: CASSKNPYSNQPQHF. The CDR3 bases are TGTGCCAGTAGTAAGAACCCTTATAGCAATCAGCCCCAGCATTTT.

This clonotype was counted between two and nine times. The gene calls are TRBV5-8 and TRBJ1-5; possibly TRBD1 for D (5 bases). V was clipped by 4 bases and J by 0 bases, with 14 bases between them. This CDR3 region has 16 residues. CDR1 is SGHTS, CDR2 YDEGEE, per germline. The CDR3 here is CASSHGTLNSNQPQHF. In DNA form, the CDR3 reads TGTGCCAGCAGCCATGGGACGCTGAATAGCAATCAGCCCCAGCATTTT. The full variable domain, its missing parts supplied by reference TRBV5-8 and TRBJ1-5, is EAGVTQSPTHLIKTRGQQATLRCSPISGHTSVYWYQQALGLGLQFLLWYDEGEERNRGNFPPRFSGRQFPNYSSELNVNALELEDSALYLCASSHGTLNSNQPQHFGDGTRLSIL.

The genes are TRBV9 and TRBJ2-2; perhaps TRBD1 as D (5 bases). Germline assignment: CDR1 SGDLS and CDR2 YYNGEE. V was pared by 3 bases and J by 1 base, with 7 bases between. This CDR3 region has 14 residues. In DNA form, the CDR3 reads TGTGCCAGCAGCGCGACAGTGAACACCGGGGAGCTGTTTTTT. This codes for CASSATVNTGELFF.

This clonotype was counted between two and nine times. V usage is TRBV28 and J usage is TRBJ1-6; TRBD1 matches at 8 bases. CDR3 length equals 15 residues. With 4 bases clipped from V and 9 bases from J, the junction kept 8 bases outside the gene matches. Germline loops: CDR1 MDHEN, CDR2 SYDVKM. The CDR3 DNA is TGTGCCAGCAGTTCCCCCGGGACAGGTACTTCACCCCTCCACTTT. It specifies CASSSPGTGTSPLHF.

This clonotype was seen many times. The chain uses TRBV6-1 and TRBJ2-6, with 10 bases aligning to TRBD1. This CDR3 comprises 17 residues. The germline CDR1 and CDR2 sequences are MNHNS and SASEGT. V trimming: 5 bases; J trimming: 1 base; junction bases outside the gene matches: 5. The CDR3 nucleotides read TGTGCCAGCAGTTCGCCGGGACAGGGGTCTGGGGCCAACGTCCTGACTTTC. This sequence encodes CASSSPGQGSGANVLTF.

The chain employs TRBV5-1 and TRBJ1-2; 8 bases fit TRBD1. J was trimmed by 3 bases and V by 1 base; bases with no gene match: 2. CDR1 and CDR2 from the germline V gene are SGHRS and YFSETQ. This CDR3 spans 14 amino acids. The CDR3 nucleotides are TGCGCCAGCAGCTTGTCAGGGGGCTACTATGGCTACACCTTC. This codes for CASSLSGGYYGYTF.

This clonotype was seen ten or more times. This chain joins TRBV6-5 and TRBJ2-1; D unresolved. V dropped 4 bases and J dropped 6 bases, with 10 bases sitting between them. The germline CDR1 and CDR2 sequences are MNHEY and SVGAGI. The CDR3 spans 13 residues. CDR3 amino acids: CASSSSRRNEQFF. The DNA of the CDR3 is TGTGCCAGCAGTTCCTCCAGGCGCAATGAGCAGTTCTTC.

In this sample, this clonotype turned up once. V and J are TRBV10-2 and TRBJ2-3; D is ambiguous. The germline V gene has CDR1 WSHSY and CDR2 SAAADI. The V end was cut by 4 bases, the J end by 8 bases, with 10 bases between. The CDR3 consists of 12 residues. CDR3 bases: TGCGCCAGCAGTGTTGACTCTGGTACGCAGTATTTT. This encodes CASSVDSGTQYF.

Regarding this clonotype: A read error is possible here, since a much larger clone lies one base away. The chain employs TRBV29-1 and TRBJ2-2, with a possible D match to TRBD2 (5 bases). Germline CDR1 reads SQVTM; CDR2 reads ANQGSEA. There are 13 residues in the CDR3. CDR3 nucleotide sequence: TGCAGCGTTGGTCTAGCCCTCGCCGGGGAGCCGTTTTTT. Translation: CSVGLALAGEPFF.

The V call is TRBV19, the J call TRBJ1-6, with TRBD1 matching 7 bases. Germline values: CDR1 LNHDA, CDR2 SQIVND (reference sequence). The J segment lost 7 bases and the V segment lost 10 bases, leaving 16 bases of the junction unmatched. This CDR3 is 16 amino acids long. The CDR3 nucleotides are TGTGCCATCAACCATCGATGGGGGACAGAAAATTCACCCCTCCACTTT. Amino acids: CAINHRWGTENSPLHF.

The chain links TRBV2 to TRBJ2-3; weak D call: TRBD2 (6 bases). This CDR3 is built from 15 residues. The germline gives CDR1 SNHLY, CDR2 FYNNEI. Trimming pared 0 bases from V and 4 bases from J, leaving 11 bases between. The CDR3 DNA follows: TGTGCCAGCAGTGAAGCTGCCGGGAGCGCAGATACGCAGTATTTT. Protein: CASSEAAGSADTQYF.

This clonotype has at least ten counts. CDR3 amino acids: CASSYSGGKRYTF. DNA of the CDR3: TGTGCCAGCAGTTACTCAGGGGGCAAACGCTACACCTTC. The chain recombines TRBV6-5 with TRBJ1-2; 7 positions agree with TRBD1. CDR1 is MNHEY and CDR2 is SVGAGI in the germline V gene. The CDR3 sequence is 13 residues long. Trimming took 0 bases from V and 9 from J; bases not matched to a gene: 4.

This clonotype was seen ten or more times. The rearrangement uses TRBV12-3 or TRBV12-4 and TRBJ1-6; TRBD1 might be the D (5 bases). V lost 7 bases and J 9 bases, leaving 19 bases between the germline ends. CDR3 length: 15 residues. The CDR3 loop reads CASTQVGGISSPLHF. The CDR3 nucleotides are TGTGCCAGCACCCAAGTCGGGGGTATATCTTCACCCCTCCACTTT.

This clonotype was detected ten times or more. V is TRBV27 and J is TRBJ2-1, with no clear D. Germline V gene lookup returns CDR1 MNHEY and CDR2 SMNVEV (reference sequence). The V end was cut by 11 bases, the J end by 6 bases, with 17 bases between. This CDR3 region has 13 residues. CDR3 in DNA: TGTGCCGTAACTCCGGGTGTCGGCAATGAGCAGTTCTTC. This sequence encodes CAVTPGVGNEQFF.

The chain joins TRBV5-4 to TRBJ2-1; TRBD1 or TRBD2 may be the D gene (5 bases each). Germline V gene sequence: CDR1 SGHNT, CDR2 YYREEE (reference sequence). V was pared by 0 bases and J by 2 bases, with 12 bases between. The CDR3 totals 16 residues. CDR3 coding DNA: TGTGCCAGCAGCTTGGCCAGAGGGGCAGCCTACAATGAGCAGTTCTTC. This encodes CASSLARGAAYNEQFF.

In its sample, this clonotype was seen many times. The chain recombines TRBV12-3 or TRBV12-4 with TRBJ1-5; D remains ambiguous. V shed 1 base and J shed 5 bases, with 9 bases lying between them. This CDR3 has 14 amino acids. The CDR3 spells CASSLVGFDQPQHF. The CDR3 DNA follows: TGTGCCAGCAGTTTAGTGGGGTTTGATCAGCCCCAGCATTTT.